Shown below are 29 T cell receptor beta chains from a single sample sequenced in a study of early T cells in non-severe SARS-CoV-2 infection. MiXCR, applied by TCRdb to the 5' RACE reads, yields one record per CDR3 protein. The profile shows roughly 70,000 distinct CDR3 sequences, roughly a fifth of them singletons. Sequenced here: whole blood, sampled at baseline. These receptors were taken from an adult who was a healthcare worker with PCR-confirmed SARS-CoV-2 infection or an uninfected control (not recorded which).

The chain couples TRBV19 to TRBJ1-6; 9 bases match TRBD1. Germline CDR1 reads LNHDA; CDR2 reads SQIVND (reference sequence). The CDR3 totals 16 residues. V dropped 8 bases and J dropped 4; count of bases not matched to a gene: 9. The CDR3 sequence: CASGRDRDYYNSPLHF. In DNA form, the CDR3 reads TGTGCCAGTGGCCGGGACAGGGACTATTATAATTCACCCCTCCACTTT. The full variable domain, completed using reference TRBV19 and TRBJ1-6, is DGGITQSPKYLFRKEGQNVTLSCEQNLNHDAMYWYRQDPGQGLRLIYYSQIVNDFQKGDIAEGYSVSREKKESFPLTVTSAQKNPTAFYLCASGRDRDYYNSPLHFGNGTRLTVT.

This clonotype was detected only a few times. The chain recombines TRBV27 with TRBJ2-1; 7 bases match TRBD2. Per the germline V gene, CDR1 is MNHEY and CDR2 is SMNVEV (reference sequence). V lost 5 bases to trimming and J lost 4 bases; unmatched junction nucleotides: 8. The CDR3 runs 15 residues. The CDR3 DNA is TGTGCCAGCAGTCTTAGCGGGCCGACATACAATGAGCAGTTCTTC. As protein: CASSLSGPTYNEQFF.

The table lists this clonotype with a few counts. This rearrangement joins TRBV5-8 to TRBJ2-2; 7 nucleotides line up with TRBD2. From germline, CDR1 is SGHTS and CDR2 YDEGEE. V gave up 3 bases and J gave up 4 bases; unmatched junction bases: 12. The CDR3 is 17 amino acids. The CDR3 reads CASSSSGHWEGTGELFF. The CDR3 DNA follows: TGTGCCAGCAGCTCCTCCGGACACTGGGAGGGCACCGGGGAGCTGTTTTTT.

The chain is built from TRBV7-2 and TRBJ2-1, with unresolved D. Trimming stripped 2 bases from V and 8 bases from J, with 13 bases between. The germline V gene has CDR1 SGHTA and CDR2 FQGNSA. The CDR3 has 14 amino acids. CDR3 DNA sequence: TGTGCCAGCAGCTTATCCCCGGCGATTGATGAGCAGTTCTTC. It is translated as CASSLSPAIDEQFF.

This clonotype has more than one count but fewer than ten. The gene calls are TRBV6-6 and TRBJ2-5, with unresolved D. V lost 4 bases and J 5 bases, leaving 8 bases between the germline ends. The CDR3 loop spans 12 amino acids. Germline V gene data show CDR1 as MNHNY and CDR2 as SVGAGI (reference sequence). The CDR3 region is CASSFLGETQYF. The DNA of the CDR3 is TGTGCCAGCAGTTTCTTGGGGGAGACCCAGTACTTC.

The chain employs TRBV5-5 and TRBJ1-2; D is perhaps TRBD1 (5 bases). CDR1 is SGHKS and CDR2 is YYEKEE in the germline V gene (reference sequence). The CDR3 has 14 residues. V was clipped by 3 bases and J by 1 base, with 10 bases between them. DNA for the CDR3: TGTGCCAGCAGCTCAGGGAGTGTTAACTATGGCTACACCTTC. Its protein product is CASSSGSVNYGYTF. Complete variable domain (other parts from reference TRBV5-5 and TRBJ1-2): DAGVTQSPTHLIKTRGQQVTLRCSPISGHKSVSWYQQVLGQGPQFIFQYYEKEERGRGNFPDRFSARQFPNYSSELNVNALLLGDSALYLCASSSGSVNYGYTFGSGTRLTVV.

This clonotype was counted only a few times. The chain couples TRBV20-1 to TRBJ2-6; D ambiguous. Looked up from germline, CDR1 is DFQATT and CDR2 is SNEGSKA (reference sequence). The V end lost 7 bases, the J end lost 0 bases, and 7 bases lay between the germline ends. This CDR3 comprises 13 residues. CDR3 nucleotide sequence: TGCAGTGGGCAGTTCTCTGGGGCCAACGTCCTGACTTTC. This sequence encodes CSGQFSGANVLTF.

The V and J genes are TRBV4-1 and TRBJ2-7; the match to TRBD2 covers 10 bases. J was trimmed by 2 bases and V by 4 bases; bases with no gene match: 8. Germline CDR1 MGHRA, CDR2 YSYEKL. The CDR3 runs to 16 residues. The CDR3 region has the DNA TGCGCCAGCAGCCGAAACCCTAGCGGGGGAGCCTACGAGCAGTACTTC. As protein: CASSRNPSGGAYEQYF.

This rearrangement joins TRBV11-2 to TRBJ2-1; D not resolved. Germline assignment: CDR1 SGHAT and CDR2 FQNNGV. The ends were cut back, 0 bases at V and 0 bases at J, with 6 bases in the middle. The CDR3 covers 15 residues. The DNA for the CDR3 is TGTGCCAGCAGCTTAGATCCGGGCTCCTACAATGAGCAGTTCTTC. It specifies CASSLDPGSYNEQFF.

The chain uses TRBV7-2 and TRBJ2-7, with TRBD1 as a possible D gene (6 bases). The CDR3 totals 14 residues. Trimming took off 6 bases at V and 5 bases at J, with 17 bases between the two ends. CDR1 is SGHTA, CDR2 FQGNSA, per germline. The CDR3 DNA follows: TGTGCCAGCAGTCTAGGTTCCAGGGGCAACGAGCAGTACTTC. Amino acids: CASSLGSRGNEQYF.

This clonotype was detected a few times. CDR3 DNA: TGCGCCAGCAGCCAAGAGACTAGCGGGGGCCGTTGGTACTTC. As protein: CASSQETSGGRWYF. This chain uses TRBV4-1 with TRBJ2-5, with TRBD2 matching 12 bases. Germline CDR1 is MGHRA and CDR2 is YSYEKL. The CDR3 contains 14 residues. V dropped 0 bases and J dropped 13; count of bases not matched to a gene: 6.

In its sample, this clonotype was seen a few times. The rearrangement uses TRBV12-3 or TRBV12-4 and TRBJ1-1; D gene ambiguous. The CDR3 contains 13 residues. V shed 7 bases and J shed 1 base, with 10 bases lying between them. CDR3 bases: TGTGCCAGCACGCTACAAGAGAACACTGAAGCTTTCTTT. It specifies CASTLQENTEAFF.

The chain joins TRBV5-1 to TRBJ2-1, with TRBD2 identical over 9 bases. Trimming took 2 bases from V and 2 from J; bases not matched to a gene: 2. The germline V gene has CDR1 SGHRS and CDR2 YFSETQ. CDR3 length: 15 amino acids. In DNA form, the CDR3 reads TGCGCCAGCAGCTTTATAGCGGGGGCCTACAATGAGCAGTTCTTC. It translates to CASSFIAGAYNEQFF. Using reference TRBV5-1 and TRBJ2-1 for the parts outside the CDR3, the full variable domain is KAGVTQTPRYLIKTRGQQVTLSCSPISGHRSVSWYQQTPGQGLQFLFEYFSETQRNKGNFPGRFSGRQFSNSRSEMNVSTLELGDSALYLCASSFIAGAYNEQFFGPGTRLTVL.

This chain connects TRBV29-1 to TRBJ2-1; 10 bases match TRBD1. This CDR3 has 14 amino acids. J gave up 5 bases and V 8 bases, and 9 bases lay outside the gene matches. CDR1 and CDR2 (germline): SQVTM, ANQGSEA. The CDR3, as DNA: TGCAGCTACGACCGGGACAGGGGCCACAATGAGCAGTTCTTC. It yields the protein CSYDRDRGHNEQFF.

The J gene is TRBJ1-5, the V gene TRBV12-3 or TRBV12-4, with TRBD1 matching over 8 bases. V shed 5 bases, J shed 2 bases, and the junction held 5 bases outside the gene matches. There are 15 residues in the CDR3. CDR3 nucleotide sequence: TGTGCCAGCAGTCGGACAGGGAGTGGCAATCAGCCCCAGCATTTT. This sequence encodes CASSRTGSGNQPQHF.

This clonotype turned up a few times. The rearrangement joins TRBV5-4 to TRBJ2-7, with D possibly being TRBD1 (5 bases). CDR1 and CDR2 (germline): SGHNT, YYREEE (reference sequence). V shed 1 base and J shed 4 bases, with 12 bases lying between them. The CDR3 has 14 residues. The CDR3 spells CASSLSQGGYEQYF. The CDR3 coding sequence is TGTGCCAGCAGCTTGAGCCAGGGTGGTTACGAGCAGTACTTC.

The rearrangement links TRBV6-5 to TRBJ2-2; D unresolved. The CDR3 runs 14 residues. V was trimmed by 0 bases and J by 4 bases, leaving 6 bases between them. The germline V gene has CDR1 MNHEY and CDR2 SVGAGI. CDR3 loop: CASSYSHFTGELFF. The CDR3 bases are TGTGCCAGCAGTTACTCCCATTTCACCGGGGAGCTGTTTTTT.

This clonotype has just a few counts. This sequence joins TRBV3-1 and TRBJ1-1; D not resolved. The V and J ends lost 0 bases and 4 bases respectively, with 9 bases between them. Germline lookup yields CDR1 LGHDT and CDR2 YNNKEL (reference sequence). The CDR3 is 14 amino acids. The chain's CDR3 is CASSQDSAFTEAFF. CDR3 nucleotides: TGTGCCAGCAGCCAAGATTCAGCTTTCACTGAAGCTTTCTTT.

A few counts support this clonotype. The CDR3: CASSYRLAGGSTDTQYF. The DNA for the CDR3 is TGTGCCAGCAGCTACCGACTAGCGGGGGGTAGCACAGATACGCAGTATTTT. The chain joins TRBV7-6 to TRBJ2-3; 13 bases fit TRBD2. CDR3 length: 17 amino acids. Germline loops: CDR1 SGHVS, CDR2 FNYEAQ. V trimming: 4 bases; J trimming: 0 bases; junction bases outside the gene matches: 4.

The CDR3 reads CSAREMDVQETQYF. The CDR3 DNA sequence: TGCAGTGCTAGAGAAATGGACGTACAAGAGACCCAGTACTTC. The rearrangement links TRBV20-1 to TRBJ2-5; D is undetermined. Germline CDR1 and CDR2: DFQATT and SNEGSKA (reference sequence). The CDR3 totals 14 residues. Trimming cost V 0 bases and J 2 bases, with 10 bases left between them.

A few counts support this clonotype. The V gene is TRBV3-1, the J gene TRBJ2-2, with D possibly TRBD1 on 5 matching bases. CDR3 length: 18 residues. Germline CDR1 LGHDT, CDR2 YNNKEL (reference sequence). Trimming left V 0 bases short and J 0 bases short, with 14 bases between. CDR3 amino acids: CASSQETQAVSNTGELFF. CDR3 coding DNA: TGTGCCAGCAGCCAAGAGACACAGGCGGTTTCGAACACCGGGGAGCTGTTTTTT.

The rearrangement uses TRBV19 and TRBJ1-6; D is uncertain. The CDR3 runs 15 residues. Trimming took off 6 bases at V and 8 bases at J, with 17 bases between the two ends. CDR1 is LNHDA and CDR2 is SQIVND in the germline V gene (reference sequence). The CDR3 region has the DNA TGTGCCAGTAGCGAATGGAAGATCCTAGATTCACCCCTCCACTTT. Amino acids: CASSEWKILDSPLHF. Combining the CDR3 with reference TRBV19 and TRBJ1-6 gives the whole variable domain DGGITQSPKYLFRKEGQNVTLSCEQNLNHDAMYWYRQDPGQGLRLIYYSQIVNDFQKGDIAEGYSVSREKKESFPLTVTSAQKNPTAFYLCASSEWKILDSPLHFGNGTRLTVT.

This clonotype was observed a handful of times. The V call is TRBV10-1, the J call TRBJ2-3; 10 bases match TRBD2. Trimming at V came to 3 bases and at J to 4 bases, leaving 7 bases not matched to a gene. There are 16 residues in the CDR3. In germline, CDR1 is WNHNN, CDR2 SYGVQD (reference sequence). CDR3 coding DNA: TGCGCCAGCAGTGACCAAATAGCGGGGGGCCCAGATACGCAGTATTTT. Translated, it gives CASSDQIAGGPDTQYF.

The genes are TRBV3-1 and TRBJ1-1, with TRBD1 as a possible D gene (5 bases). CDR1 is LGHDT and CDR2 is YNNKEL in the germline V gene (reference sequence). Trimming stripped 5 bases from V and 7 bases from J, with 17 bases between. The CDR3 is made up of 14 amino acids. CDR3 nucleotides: TGTGCCAGCAGCGAAGCAGGGCCATGGGTTGAAGCTTTCTTT. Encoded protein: CASSEAGPWVEAFF.

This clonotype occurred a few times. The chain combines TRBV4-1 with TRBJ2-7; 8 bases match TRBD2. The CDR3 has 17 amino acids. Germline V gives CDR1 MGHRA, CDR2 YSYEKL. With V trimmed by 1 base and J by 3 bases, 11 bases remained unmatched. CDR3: CASSQGFRRGVNYEQYF. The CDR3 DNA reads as TGCGCCAGCAGCCAAGGTTTTCGGCGGGGGGTAAACTACGAGCAGTACTTC.

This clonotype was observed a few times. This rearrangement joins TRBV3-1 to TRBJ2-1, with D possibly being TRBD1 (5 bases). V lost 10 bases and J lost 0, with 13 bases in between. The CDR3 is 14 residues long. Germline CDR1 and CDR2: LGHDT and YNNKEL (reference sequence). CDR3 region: CATRTSGSYNEQFF. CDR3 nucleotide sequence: TGTGCCACCAGGACATCAGGCTCCTACAATGAGCAGTTCTTC.

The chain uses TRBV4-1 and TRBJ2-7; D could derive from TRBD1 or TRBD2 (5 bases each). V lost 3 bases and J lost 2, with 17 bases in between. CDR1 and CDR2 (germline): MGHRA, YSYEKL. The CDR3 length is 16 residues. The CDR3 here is CASSHPFGTKPYEQYF. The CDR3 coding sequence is TGCGCCAGCAGCCACCCTTTCGGGACGAAACCCTACGAGCAGTACTTC.

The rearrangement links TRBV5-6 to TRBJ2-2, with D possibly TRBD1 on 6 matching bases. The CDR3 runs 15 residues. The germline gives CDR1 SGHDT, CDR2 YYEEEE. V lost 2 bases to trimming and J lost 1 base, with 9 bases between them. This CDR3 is CASSFRGENTGELFF. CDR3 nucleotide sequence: TGTGCCAGCAGCTTCAGGGGCGAGAACACCGGGGAGCTGTTTTTT.

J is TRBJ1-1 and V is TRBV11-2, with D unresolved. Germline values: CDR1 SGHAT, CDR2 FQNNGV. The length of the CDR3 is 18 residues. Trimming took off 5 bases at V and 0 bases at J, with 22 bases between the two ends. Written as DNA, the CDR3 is TGTGCCAGCAGCCCCACGGGATCAGACCACGTAATGAACACTGAAGCTTTCTTT. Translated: CASSPTGSDHVMNTEAFF.